The 17 T cell receptor beta chains reported below all come from one sample, sequenced in a study of PD-1 blockade in classical Hodgkin lymphoma. Time point here: cycle 4 day 1 (C4D1), after less than 7 weeks of nivolumab. All the patients suffered relapse after autologous stem cell transplantation, and brentuximab vedotin exposure differed. Only in-frame clones appear in the TCRdb table, and some are missing; sequencing was by immunoSEQ multiplex PCR. The table has roughly 30,000 clones, approximately 85% seen once. The specimen was peripheral blood mononuclear cells (PBMCs), collected before the fourth cycle of nivolumab. The receptors here all came from a human donor with classical Hodgkin lymphoma.

The genes are TRBV5-6 and TRBJ1-5; 8 nucleotides align to TRBD1. The CDR3 has 15 residues. Germline V gives CDR1 SGHDT, CDR2 YYEEEE. The J segment lost 1 base and the V segment lost 3 bases, leaving 3 bases of the junction unmatched. CDR3 DNA: TGTGCCAGCAGCTCCCAGGGGGCAAGCAATCAGCCCCAGCATTTT. Translated, it gives CASSSQGASNQPQHF. The variable domain in full, with the rest retrieved from reference TRBV5-6 and TRBJ1-5, is DAGVTQSPTHLIKTRGQQVTLRCSPKSGHDTVSWYQQALGQGPQFIFQYYEEEERQRGNFPDRFSGHQFPNYSSELNVNALLLGDSALYLCASSSQGASNQPQHFGDGTRLSIL.

This clone was seen just once. J is TRBJ2-3 and V is TRBV28; 14 nucleotides align to TRBD2. This CDR3 has 16 amino acids. J was trimmed by 6 bases and V by 2 bases; bases with no gene match: 4. Germline lookup yields CDR1 MDHEN and CDR2 SYDVKM. The CDR3 protein is CASSLGLAGGSDTQYF. The CDR3 DNA sequence: TGTGCCAGCAGTTTAGGACTAGCGGGAGGTTCGGATACGCAGTATTTT.

This clone was seen a handful of times. The V and J genes are TRBV19 and TRBJ2-7; D is unclear. CDR3 length equals 13 residues. The germline V gene encodes CDR1 LNHDA and CDR2 SQIVND (reference sequence). V was shortened by 6 bases and J by 6 bases, with 15 bases between the two germline ends. This CDR3 reads CASSPPMGIEQYF. In DNA form, the CDR3 reads TGTGCCAGTAGCCCTCCCATGGGAATCGAGCAGTACTTC.

This clone occurred once. This rearrangement joins TRBV27 to TRBJ2-5; 10 bases align to TRBD1. The J call may be incorrect, as the DNA end agrees better with TRBJ2-7. The CDR3 consists of 16 residues. Germline-derived CDR1 and CDR2 are MNHEY and SMNVEV (reference sequence). CDR3 sequence: CASSFIGGTGAHEQYF. The CDR3 region has the DNA TGTGCCAGCAGTTTCATTGGCGGGACAGGGGCCCACGAGCAGTACTTC.

This clone was seen a few times. CDR3 nucleotides: TGTGCCAGTAGTATAAGTGGAAACGGACGGTACTCTGGGGCCAACGTCCTGACTTTC. Translated, it gives CASSISGNGRYSGANVLTF. The gene calls are TRBV19 and TRBJ2-6; no reliable D call. The ends were cut back, 2 bases at V and 0 bases at J, with 17 bases in the middle. This CDR3 is built from 19 residues. Germline V gene lookup returns CDR1 LNHDA and CDR2 SQIVND (reference sequence).

Only a few counts were recorded for this clone. This chain joins TRBV2 and TRBJ2-7, with a weak D call TRBD2 (6 bases). Germline V gene sequence: CDR1 SNHLY, CDR2 FYNNEI. Trimming left V 7 bases short and J 7 bases short, with 14 bases between. There are 12 residues in the CDR3. Here the CDR3 reads CASIKGSGEQYF. As DNA, the CDR3 is TGTGCCAGCATCAAGGGTAGCGGAGAGCAGTACTTC.

This sequence joins TRBV5-6 and TRBJ2-7; D not certain. Germline V CDR1 and CDR2: SGHDT, YYEEEE. The CDR3 has 13 amino acids. The V end lost 4 bases, the J end lost 2 bases, and 10 bases lay between the germline ends. The CDR3 sequence is CASSLQVPYEQYF. The CDR3 bases are TGTGCCAGCAGCCTCCAGGTCCCCTACGAGCAGTACTTC. The complete variable domain, with remaining parts taken from reference TRBV5-6 and TRBJ2-7, reads DAGVTQSPTHLIKTRGQQVTLRCSPKSGHDTVSWYQQALGQGPQFIFQYYEEEERQRGNFPDRFSGHQFPNYSSELNVNALLLGDSALYLCASSLQVPYEQYFGPGTRLTVT.

The CDR3 coding sequence is TGTGCCAGCAGCTCGACAGGTTTTAACACTGAAGCTTTCTTT. It yields the protein CASSSTGFNTEAFF. V gene TRBV7-9 combines with J gene TRBJ1-1, with a tentative D call TRBD1 (6 bases). The germline V gene encodes CDR1 SEHNR and CDR2 FQNEAQ (reference sequence). The V end lost 4 bases, the J end lost 2 bases, and 11 bases lay between the germline ends. The CDR3 extends over 14 amino acids.

The genes are TRBV28 and TRBJ1-2; 8 bases are a match to TRBD1. V gave up 4 bases and J gave up 8 bases; unmatched junction bases: 6. The CDR3 loop spans 13 amino acids. Germline V gene sequence: CDR1 MDHEN, CDR2 SYDVKM. This CDR3 is CASSSAGGAGYTF. The CDR3 DNA is TGTGCCAGCAGTTCAGCAGGGGGCGCCGGCTACACCTTC.

This clone was counted only a few times. This rearrangement joins TRBV6-5 to TRBJ1-4; D is unclear. The germline gives CDR1 MNHEY, CDR2 SVGAGI. This CDR3 region has 14 residues. The ends were cut back, 0 bases at V and 5 bases at J, with 7 bases in the middle. CDR3 in amino acids: CASSYSMSNEKLFF. The CDR3 DNA reads TGTGCCAGCAGTTACTCGATGTCAAATGAAAAACTGTTTTTT.

The chain uses TRBV4-3 and TRBJ1-4; D is uncertain. V lost 1 base and J 10 bases, leaving 13 bases between the germline ends. Germline V gives CDR1 LGHNA, CDR2 YSLEER. There are 14 residues in the CDR3. DNA for the CDR3: TGCGCCAGCAGCCAAGGCGTCTTTTCCGGAAAACTGTTTTTT. It is translated as CASSQGVFSGKLFF.

The chain joins TRBV28 to TRBJ2-1; TRBD2 agrees at 10 bases. With V trimmed by 6 bases and J by 7 bases, 12 bases remained unmatched. The CDR3 runs 16 residues. Germline V gene lookup returns CDR1 MDHEN and CDR2 SYDVKM. In nucleotides, the CDR3 is TGTGCCAGCAGGCGTCTAGCGGGAGTCGCTCTTAATGAGCAGTTCTTC. Amino acids: CASRRLAGVALNEQFF.

This chain uses TRBV9 with TRBJ1-3, with 9 positions matching TRBD1. Germline lookup yields CDR1 SGDLS and CDR2 YYNGEE. Unmatched junction bases numbered 3, after V lost 0 bases and J lost 2 bases. The CDR3 covers 16 residues. The CDR3 sequence is CASSVEGQGPGNTIYF. The CDR3 coding sequence is TGTGCCAGCAGCGTAGAGGGACAGGGTCCTGGAAACACCATATATTTT.

The rearrangement uses TRBV29-1 and TRBJ2-1, with 9 bases lining up with TRBD2. V trimming: 4 bases; J trimming: 6 bases; junction bases outside the gene matches: 4. The CDR3 spans 13 residues. The germline V gene has CDR1 SQVTM and CDR2 ANQGSEA. The CDR3 loop reads CSVGLAGINEQFF. The CDR3 coding sequence is TGCAGCGTTGGGCTAGCGGGAATCAATGAGCAGTTCTTC.

This rearrangement joins TRBV18 to TRBJ2-7, with 8 positions matching TRBD1. Germline V gene lookup returns CDR1 KGHSH and CDR2 LQKENI. The CDR3 runs to 14 residues. The junction had 4 bases not matched to a gene; V was cut back by 6 bases and J by 0 bases. The CDR3 spells CASSTGGNSYEQYF. The CDR3 DNA sequence: TGTGCCAGCTCCACAGGGGGGAACTCCTACGAGCAGTACTTC.

The chain joins TRBV19 to TRBJ2-3, with 7 bases fitting TRBD2. Trimming cost V 4 bases and J 6 bases; bases outside gene matches: 10. The germline CDR1 and CDR2 sequences are LNHDA and SQIVND (reference sequence). This CDR3 spans 15 amino acids. DNA for the CDR3: TGTGCCAGTAGTACCCTAGCGGAGGCGGGTGATACGCAGTATTTT. Protein sequence: CASSTLAEAGDTQYF.

The rearrangement links TRBV10-3 to TRBJ2-1; D gene ambiguous. V lost 2 bases and J lost 10, with 9 bases in between. The CDR3 is 12 residues long. The germline gives CDR1 ENHRY, CDR2 SYGVKD. DNA of the CDR3: TGTGCCATCAGTGAGCAAGGACCGGAGCAGTTCTTC. Amino acid sequence: CAISEQGPEQFF.